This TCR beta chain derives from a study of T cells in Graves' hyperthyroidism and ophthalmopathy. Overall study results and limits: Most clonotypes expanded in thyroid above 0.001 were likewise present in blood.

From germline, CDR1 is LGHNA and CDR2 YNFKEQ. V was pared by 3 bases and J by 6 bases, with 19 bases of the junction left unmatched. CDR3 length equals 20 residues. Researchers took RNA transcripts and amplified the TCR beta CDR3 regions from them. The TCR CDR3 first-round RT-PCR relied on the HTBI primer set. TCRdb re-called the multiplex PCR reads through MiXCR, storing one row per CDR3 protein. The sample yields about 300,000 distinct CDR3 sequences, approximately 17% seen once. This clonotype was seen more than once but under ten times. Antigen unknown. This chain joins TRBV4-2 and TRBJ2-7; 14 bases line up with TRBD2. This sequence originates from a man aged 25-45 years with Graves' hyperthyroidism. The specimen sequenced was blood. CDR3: CASSQCWTSGRTKTRGEQYF. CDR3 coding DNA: TGTGCCAGCAGCCAGTGCTGGACTAGCGGGAGGACGAAAACAAGGGGCGAGCAGTACTTC.